The 5 T cell receptor beta chains below were found in one sample sequenced in a study of T cell responses to AZD1222 COVID-19 vaccine. Generated by immunoSEQ multiplex PCR, the TCRdb table keeps only in-frame clones and is missing some. Among 150,000 to 160,000 clones listed, 90% were seen once. This specimen consisted of peripheral blood, obtained on day 0 of AZD1222 vaccination. These receptors were taken from an adult in good health.

This rearrangement joins TRBV30 to TRBJ1-2; 9 nucleotides align to TRBD1. The CDR3 loop spans 14 amino acids. Germline-derived CDR1 and CDR2 are GTSNPN and SVGIG (reference sequence). V lost 2 bases, J lost 2 bases, and 3 bases stayed unmatched. Here the CDR3 reads CAWSPDRGNYGYTF. Written as DNA, the CDR3 is TGTGCCTGGAGTCCCGACAGGGGGAACTATGGCTACACCTTC.

The gene calls are TRBV19 and TRBJ1-6; the match to TRBD1 covers 8 bases. V shed 7 bases, J shed 5 bases, and the junction held 4 bases outside the gene matches. The germline gives CDR1 LNHDA, CDR2 SQIVND (reference sequence). CDR3 length: 14 residues. DNA for the CDR3: TGTGCCAGTAACCCGGGACAGGATAATTCACCCCTCCACTTT. Its protein is CASNPGQDNSPLHF. Supplemented by reference TRBV19 and TRBJ1-6, the full variable domain reads DGGITQSPKYLFRKEGQNVTLSCEQNLNHDAMYWYRQDPGQGLRLIYYSQIVNDFQKGDIAEGYSVSREKKESFPLTVTSAQKNPTAFYLCASNPGQDNSPLHFGNGTRLTVT.

This clone was picked up one time. The chain joins TRBV21-1 to TRBJ1-3. TRBV21-1 has pseudogene status. The CDR3 totals 11 residues. In DNA, the CDR3 is TGTGCCAGCCCTACCGAGACCCTGGCCCATTTT. Its protein product is CASPTETLAHF.

The chain has TRBV11-3 and TRBJ2-3; perhaps TRBD2 as D (6 bases). The CDR3 length is 16 residues. The germline V gene has CDR1 SGHNT and CDR2 YENEEA. V was cut by 5 bases and J by 0 bases, with 15 bases left in between. CDR3 coding DNA: TGTGCCAGCAGCGGACGGGTCCGGGGGAGCACAGATACGCAGTATTTT. Amino acids: CASSGRVRGSTDTQYF.

This clone appeared a few times. The gene calls are TRBV9 and TRBJ2-7; D might be TRBD1 (6 bases). Germline V lookup: CDR1 SGDLS, CDR2 YYNGEE. The CDR3 is 15 residues long. V was clipped by 3 bases and J by 4 bases, with 17 bases between them. The CDR3 reads CASSAGLQGGYEQYF. The CDR3 bases are TGTGCCAGCAGCGCCGGGTTACAGGGTGGGTACGAGCAGTACTTC.